This record covers a single TCR beta chain. The sample originates from a study of blood T cell repertoires in COVID-19. Background on the study: Whether acute or convalescent, the COVID-19 samples came from the United States, Italy and Spain. From T cells, B-cell-depleted T cells, or PBMCs came the material, which was cDNA or gDNA.

As handled by the study authors: Amplified reference gene primers provided the basis for estimating nucleated cell counts. Assay used: immunoSEQ multiplex PCR; TCRdb lists only in-frame clones, some missing. From that table come the V and J calls and clone size; the DNA was used to work out D and trimming. This table has about 50,000 clones, more than 75% appearing once. The germline CDR1 and CDR2 sequences are MDHEN and SYDVKM. The ends lost 2 bases at V and 0 bases at J; junction bases unmatched: 10. The length of the CDR3 is 17 residues. This chain uses TRBV28 with TRBJ2-7; 7 bases are shared with TRBD2. The sequence was obtained from a human donor in a cohort sampled during active COVID-19. The sample was peripheral blood. CDR3 coding DNA: TGTGCCAGCAGTTTAGGACTCGCGGGAGCATACTCCTACGAGCAGTACTTC. Amino acids: CASSLGLAGAYSYEQYF.